The clone carrying this TCR beta chain was detected many times. The antigen is undetermined. The CDR3 has 13 residues. V gave up 7 bases and J gave up 4 bases, with 17 bases separating them. The germline CDR1 and CDR2 sequences are SQVTM and ANQGSEA. Described time point: newly diagnosed GD, antithyroid drugs for less than 3 months. PBMCs provided the RNA from which the TCR library was made. Construction of TCR beta libraries relied on iRepertoire HTBI primers and on Arm-PCR targeting CDR3 regions. TCRdb used MiXCR to reprocess the multiplex PCR reads, holding one entry per CDR3 protein. Of approximately 470,000 distinct CDR3 sequences in the sample, 15% to 20% were seen once. These data come from a study of regulatory T cells in long-lasting Graves disease. Regarding the study as a whole: Persistent disease preferred TRBV28, TRBJ1-2 and TRBJ2-5. Persistent Graves' patients possessed reduced TCR diversity relative to recently diagnosed ones.

The data were also submitted as part of a second study, on T cells in Graves' hyperthyroidism and ophthalmopathy. This second study notes: Diagnoses were made from clinical symptoms, serum measures (thyroxine and TRAb), thyroid ultrasound and orbital computed tomography. HTBI primers were employed in a first-round RT-PCR of the TCR CDR3.

The V and J genes are TRBV29-1 and TRBJ2-7; no firm D call. The clonotype was recovered from a man between 40 and 49 years old with Graves disease. This specimen was peripheral blood mononuclear cells (PBMCs), taken at new diagnosis, from a patient treated with antithyroid drugs. CDR3 loop: CSALGASSYEQYF. The CDR3 bases are TGCAGCGCCCTGGGTGCTAGTTCGTACGAGCAGTACTTC.